What follows are 23 T cell receptor beta chains derived from one specimen sequenced in a study of cytomegalovirus exposure and HLA in healthy donors. Researchers ran the PCR with 60 Vbeta and 13 Jbeta primers. TCRdb's copy holds only in-frame clones and misses some; the assay was immunoSEQ multiplex PCR. The repertoire holds about 190,000 clones, with 70% to 75% as singletons. The sequenced sample was PBMCs. These receptors originate from a young man in good health and CMV-seropositive.

This sequence joins TRBV19 and TRBJ1-2; TRBD1 agrees at 7 bases. CDR3 length: 16 residues. In germline, CDR1 is LNHDA, CDR2 SQIVND (reference sequence). The ends lost 9 bases at V and 5 bases at J; junction bases unmatched: 18. The CDR3 coding sequence is TGTGCCAGGGATCCGCTACCCCGGGACAGAGGTTATGGCTACACCTTC. Protein: CARDPLPRDRGYGYTF.

This clone was picked up one time. V and J are TRBV7-3 and TRBJ2-1, with TRBD2 as a possible D gene (5 bases). CDR1 is SGHTA and CDR2 is FQGTGA in the germline V gene. The CDR3 runs 15 residues. V dropped 3 bases and J dropped 3 bases, with 12 bases sitting between them. The CDR3 spells CASSLTPGGYNEQFF. The CDR3 DNA reads as TGTGCCAGCAGCTTGACCCCCGGAGGCTACAATGAGCAGTTCTTC.

The CDR3 reads CASSVGWYRDSYEQYF. The CDR3 nucleotides read TGTGCCAGCAGTGTAGGGTGGTACAGGGATTCCTACGAGCAGTACTTC. This chain connects TRBV6-1 to TRBJ2-5, with D tentatively TRBD1 (6 bases). The J call is doubtful: the DNA matches TRBJ2-7 better. The germline V gene encodes CDR1 MNHNS and CDR2 SASEGT. The CDR3 has 16 amino acids.

The chain has TRBV30 and TRBJ1-5; D possibly corresponds to TRBD1 (5 bases). This CDR3 contains 15 residues. Germline values: CDR1 GTSNPN, CDR2 SVGIG (reference sequence). Trimming removed 0 bases at V and 6 bases at J, with 15 bases between. The CDR3, as DNA: TGTGCCTGGAGTGTAATTGGGGGGGATCGTCAGCCCCAGCATTTT. This sequence encodes CAWSVIGGDRQPQHF.

The chain carries TRBV11-3 and TRBJ1-5; 7 bases align to TRBD1. The CDR3 is made up of 17 amino acids. Germline loops: CDR1 SGHNT, CDR2 YENEEA. V lost 5 bases and J lost 0; bases outside the gene matches: 10. CDR3 residues: CASSRDRDPYSNQPQHF. The CDR3, as DNA: TGTGCCAGCAGCCGAGACAGGGACCCGTATAGCAATCAGCCCCAGCATTTT.

This clone showed up just a few times. The chain couples TRBV5-4 to TRBJ2-7; 16 bases map to TRBD2. CDR3 length: 16 residues. From germline, CDR1 is SGHNT and CDR2 YYREEE (reference sequence). Trimming at V came to 4 bases and at J to 3 bases, leaving 4 bases not matched to a gene. CDR3 in amino acids: CASSRGLAGGGYEQYF. The CDR3 DNA is TGTGCCAGCAGCAGGGGACTAGCGGGAGGGGGCTACGAGCAGTACTTC.

J is TRBJ1-2 and V is TRBV29-1; TRBD1 might be the D (5 bases). CDR3 length equals 11 residues. V was clipped by 6 bases and J by 3 bases, with 8 bases between them. Germline values: CDR1 SQVTM, CDR2 ANQGSEA. CDR3 residues: CSVTRDYGYTF. The DNA of the CDR3 is TGCAGCGTGACCAGGGACTATGGCTACACCTTC.

V is TRBV4-1 and J is TRBJ1-5; a possible D gene is TRBD1 (5 bases). CDR3 length: 18 residues. Germline loops: CDR1 MGHRA, CDR2 YSYEKL. Deletions cut 4 bases from V and 0 bases from J, with 19 bases between. The DNA of the CDR3 is TGCGCCAGCAGCCTGGGGGGAGGGAGGAGTCGTAGCAATCAGCCCCAGCATTTT. Its protein is CASSLGGGRSRSNQPQHF.

This rearrangement joins TRBV5-4 to TRBJ2-1; 9 bases are shared with TRBD2. The ends lost 1 base at V and 5 bases at J; junction bases unmatched: 7. The germline V gene has CDR1 SGHNT and CDR2 YYREEE (reference sequence). The CDR3 runs 16 residues. In DNA, the CDR3 is TGTGCCAGCAGCTTGACGGGAAGCGGGGGGAACAATGAGCAGTTCTTC. Translation: CASSLTGSGGNNEQFF.

The V and J genes are TRBV15 and TRBJ2-5; TRBD2 matches at 8 bases. Germline CDR1 and CDR2: LNHNV and YYDKDF (reference sequence). J gave up 4 bases and V 0 bases, and 4 bases lay outside the gene matches. This CDR3 spans 15 amino acids. In DNA, the CDR3 is TGTGCCACCAGCAGAGAGGCTAGCGGGCGAGAGACCCAGTACTTC. Its translation: CATSREASGRETQYF.

This clone was detected only a few times. The chain joins TRBV7-2 to TRBJ1-6; D not resolved. The V and J ends lost 1 base and 4 bases respectively, with 8 bases between them. Germline-derived CDR1 and CDR2 are SGHTA and FQGNSA. The CDR3 loop spans 15 amino acids. The CDR3 is CASSLGPTYNSPLHF. As DNA, the CDR3 is TGTGCCAGCAGCTTAGGGCCGACATATAATTCACCCCTCCACTTT.

V gene TRBV7-9 combines with J gene TRBJ2-7; 7 nucleotides align to TRBD2. The CDR3 is made up of 12 amino acids. V shed 6 bases and J 4 bases; nucleotides not matched to a gene: 3. Germline values: CDR1 SEHNR, CDR2 FQNEAQ (reference sequence). CDR3 protein: CASSPSGYEQYF. The CDR3 DNA reads TGTGCCAGCAGTCCTAGCGGTTACGAGCAGTACTTC.

V is TRBV2 and J is TRBJ2-5; 7 bases are shared with TRBD1. Germline-derived CDR1 and CDR2 are SNHLY and FYNNEI. The CDR3 has 14 residues. The V and J ends lost 7 bases and 0 bases, in that order; junction bases with no gene match: 5. CDR3 in amino acids: CASTFQGDQETQYF. The CDR3 DNA sequence: TGTGCCAGCACCTTTCAGGGGGACCAAGAGACCCAGTACTTC.

This chain joins TRBV5-1 and TRBJ2-3, with TRBD1 matching over 9 bases. Germline V gives CDR1 SGHRS, CDR2 YFSETQ. CDR3 size: 14 residues. The ends lost 4 bases at V and 5 bases at J; junction bases unmatched: 5. The CDR3 loop is CASSKGQGRDTQYF. The DNA of the CDR3 is TGCGCCAGCAGCAAGGGACAGGGACGAGATACGCAGTATTTT.

This clone appeared a few times. The chain joins TRBV7-9 to TRBJ2-5; 7 bases line up with TRBD2. Germline-derived CDR1 and CDR2 are SEHNR and FQNEAQ (reference sequence). Losses at the gene ends were 8 bases for V and 2 bases for J; bases not matched to a gene: 11. The CDR3 is 15 residues long. This CDR3 reads CASARGGANQETQYF. In DNA form, the CDR3 reads TGTGCCAGCGCGCGGGGAGGGGCGAATCAAGAGACCCAGTACTTC.

The genes are TRBV6-1 and TRBJ1-5, with D possibly TRBD1 on 6 matching bases. V lost 4 bases and J lost 4, with 11 bases in between. CDR3 length: 14 residues. The germline V gene encodes CDR1 MNHNS and CDR2 SASEGT. CDR3 DNA sequence: TGTGCCAGCAGTGTCCAACAGGGAAATCAGCCCCAGCATTTT. Its protein is CASSVQQGNQPQHF.

V gene TRBV6-5 combines with J gene TRBJ2-3, with TRBD2 matching over 13 bases. CDR3 length: 15 amino acids. From germline, CDR1 is MNHEY and CDR2 SVGAGI. With V trimmed by 0 bases and J by 10 bases, 4 bases remained unmatched. The CDR3 DNA sequence: TGTGCCAGCAGTTACTCGTGGACTAGCGGGAGTTCGCAGTATTTT. It yields the protein CASSYSWTSGSSQYF.

The chain recombines TRBV5-6 with TRBJ1-3, with D maybe TRBD1 (5 bases). Between the trimmed V and J ends, which lost 2 bases and 4 bases, there was a span of 10 bases. From germline, CDR1 is SGHDT and CDR2 YYEEEE. The CDR3 contains 14 residues. CDR3 in amino acids: CASSFPGDGNTIYF. The CDR3 coding sequence is TGTGCCAGCAGCTTCCCGGGGGACGGAAACACCATATATTTT.

J is TRBJ2-7 and V is TRBV18; 7 bases align to TRBD2. The V gene's germline CDR1 is KGHSH and CDR2 LQKENI. This CDR3 has 16 amino acids. Unmatched junction bases numbered 8, after V lost 3 bases and J lost 0 bases. This CDR3 reads CASSPLAATSSYEQYF. CDR3 in DNA: TGTGCCAGCTCACCTCTAGCGGCCACAAGCTCCTACGAGCAGTACTTC.

The chain employs TRBV13 and TRBJ2-3, with D possibly matching TRBD2 (5 bases). V was trimmed by 4 bases and J by 0 bases, leaving 11 bases between them. The CDR3 totals 15 residues. CDR1 and CDR2 (germline): PRHDT, FYEKMQ (reference sequence). Written as DNA, the CDR3 is TGTGCCAGCAGCTACCGGGGAGCTAGCACAGATACGCAGTATTTT. Its protein is CASSYRGASTDTQYF.

The gene calls are TRBV7-2 and TRBJ2-1; D is ambiguous. Looked up from germline, CDR1 is SGHTA and CDR2 is FQGNSA. The V and J ends lost 5 bases and 6 bases respectively, with 14 bases between them. The CDR3 spans 14 residues. The DNA for the CDR3 is TGTGCCAGCAGCCCCGCTCTACCTTCCAATGAGCAGTTCTTC. As protein: CASSPALPSNEQFF.

With regard to this clone: An end of the junction differs from the germline gene, which may be a read error. The chain joins TRBV7-9 to TRBJ1-2; 9 bases line up with TRBD1. The CDR3 runs 16 residues. From germline, CDR1 is SEHNR and CDR2 FQNEAQ (reference sequence). The CDR3 region has the DNA TGTTCCAGCAGCTCACGTGGACAGGGGCCTCTCTATGGCTACACCTTC. It specifies CSSSSRGQGPLYGYTF.

The chain recombines TRBV18 with TRBJ2-7; 10 nucleotides match TRBD2. J was trimmed by 4 bases and V by 3 bases; bases with no gene match: 6. CDR1 is KGHSH and CDR2 is LQKENI in the germline V gene. The CDR3 is 15 amino acids. This chain's CDR3 is CASSPRLAGEYEQYF. CDR3 DNA: TGTGCCAGCTCACCCCGACTAGCGGGCGAATACGAGCAGTACTTC. The variable domain in full, completed from reference TRBV18 and TRBJ2-7, reads NAGVMQNPRHLVRRRGQEARLRCSPMKGHSHVYWYRQLPEEGLKFMVYLQKENIIDESGMPKERFSAEFPKEGPSILRIQQVVRGDSAAYFCASSPRLAGEYEQYFGPGTRLTVT.